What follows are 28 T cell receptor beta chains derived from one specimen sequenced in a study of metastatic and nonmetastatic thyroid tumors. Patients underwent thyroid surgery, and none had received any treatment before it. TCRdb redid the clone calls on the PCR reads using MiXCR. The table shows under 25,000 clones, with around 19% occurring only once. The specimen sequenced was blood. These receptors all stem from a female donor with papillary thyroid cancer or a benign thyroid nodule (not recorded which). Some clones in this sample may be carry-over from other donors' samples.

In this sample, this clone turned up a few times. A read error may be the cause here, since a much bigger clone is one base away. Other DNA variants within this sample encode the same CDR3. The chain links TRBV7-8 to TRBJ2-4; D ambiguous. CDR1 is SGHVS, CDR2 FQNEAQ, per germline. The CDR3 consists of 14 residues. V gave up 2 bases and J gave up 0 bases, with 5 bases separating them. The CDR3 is CASSLWEAKNIQYF. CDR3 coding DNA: TGTGCCAGCAGCTTATGGGAAGCCAAAAACATTCAGTACTTC.

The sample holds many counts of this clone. The CDR3 coding sequence is TGCGCCGTGCGAGGGGGCGCAACAGATACGCAGTATTTT. Its protein product is CAVRGGATDTQYF. J is TRBJ2-3 and V is TRBV5-1, with TRBD1 matching over 7 bases. CDR1 and CDR2 (germline): SGHRS, YFSETQ. Trimming took 10 bases from V and 3 from J; bases not matched to a gene: 8. This CDR3 has 13 residues.

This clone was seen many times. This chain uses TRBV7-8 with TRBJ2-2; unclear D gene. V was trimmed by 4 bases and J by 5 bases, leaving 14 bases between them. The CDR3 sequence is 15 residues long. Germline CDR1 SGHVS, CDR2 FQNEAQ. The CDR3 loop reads CASSSHDTKTGELFF. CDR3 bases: TGTGCCAGCAGCTCACACGATACTAAAACCGGGGAGCTGTTTTTT.

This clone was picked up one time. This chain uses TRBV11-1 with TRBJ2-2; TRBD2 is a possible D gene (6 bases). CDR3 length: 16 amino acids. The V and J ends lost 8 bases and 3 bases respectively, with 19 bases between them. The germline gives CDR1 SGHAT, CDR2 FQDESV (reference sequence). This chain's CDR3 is CASARGSWGDTGELFF. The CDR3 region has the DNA TGTGCCAGCGCCAGAGGATCGTGGGGGGACACCGGGGAGCTGTTTTTT.

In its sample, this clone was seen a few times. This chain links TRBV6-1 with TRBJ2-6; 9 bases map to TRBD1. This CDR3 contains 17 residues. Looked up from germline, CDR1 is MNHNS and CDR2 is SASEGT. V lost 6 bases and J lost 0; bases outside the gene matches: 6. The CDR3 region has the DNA TGTGCCAGCAGACTAGGACAGGGGAGCTCTGGGGCCAACGTCCTGACTTTC. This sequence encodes CASRLGQGSSGANVLTF.

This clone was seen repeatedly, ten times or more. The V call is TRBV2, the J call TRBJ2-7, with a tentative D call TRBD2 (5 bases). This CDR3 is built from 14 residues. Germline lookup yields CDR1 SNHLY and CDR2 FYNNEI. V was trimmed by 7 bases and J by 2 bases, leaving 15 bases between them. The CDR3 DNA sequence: TGTGCCAGCACCCTCCGGGGAAACACCTACGAGCAGTACTTC. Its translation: CASTLRGNTYEQYF.

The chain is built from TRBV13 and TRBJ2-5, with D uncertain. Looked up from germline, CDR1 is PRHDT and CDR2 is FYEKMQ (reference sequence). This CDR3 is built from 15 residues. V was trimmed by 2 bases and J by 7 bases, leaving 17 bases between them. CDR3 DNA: TGTGCCAGCAGCTTATCCCCGGGCCGACCAGGGACCCAGTACTTC. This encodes CASSLSPGRPGTQYF.

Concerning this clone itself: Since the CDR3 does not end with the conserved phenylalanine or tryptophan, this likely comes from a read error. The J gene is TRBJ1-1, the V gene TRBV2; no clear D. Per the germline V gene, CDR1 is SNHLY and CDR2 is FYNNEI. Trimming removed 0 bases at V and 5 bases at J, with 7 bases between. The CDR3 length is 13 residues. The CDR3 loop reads CASSEALITEAFL. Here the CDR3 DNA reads TGTGCCAGCAGTGAAGCTCTCATAACTGAAGCTTTCCTT.

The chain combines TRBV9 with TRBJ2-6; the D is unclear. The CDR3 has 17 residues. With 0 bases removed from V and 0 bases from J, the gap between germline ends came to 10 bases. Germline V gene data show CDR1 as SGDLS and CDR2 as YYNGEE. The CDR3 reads CASSVEKGSSGANVLTF. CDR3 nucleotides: TGTGCCAGCAGCGTAGAGAAGGGATCCTCTGGGGCCAACGTCCTGACTTTC.

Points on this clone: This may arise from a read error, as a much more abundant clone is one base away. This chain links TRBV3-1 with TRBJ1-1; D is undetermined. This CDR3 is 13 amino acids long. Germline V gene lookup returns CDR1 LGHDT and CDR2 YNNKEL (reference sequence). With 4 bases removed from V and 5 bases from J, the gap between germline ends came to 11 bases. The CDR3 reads CASSRPGLTEAFF. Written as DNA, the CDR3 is TGTGCCAGCAGCCGACCTGGGCTTACTGAAGCTTTCTTT.

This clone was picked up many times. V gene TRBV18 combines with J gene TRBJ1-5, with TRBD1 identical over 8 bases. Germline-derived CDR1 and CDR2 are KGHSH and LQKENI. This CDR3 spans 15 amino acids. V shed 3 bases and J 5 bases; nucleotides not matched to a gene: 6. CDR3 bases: TGTGCCAGCTCACCGACCGCAGGGGGCGATCAGCCCCAGCATTTT. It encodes CASSPTAGGDQPQHF.

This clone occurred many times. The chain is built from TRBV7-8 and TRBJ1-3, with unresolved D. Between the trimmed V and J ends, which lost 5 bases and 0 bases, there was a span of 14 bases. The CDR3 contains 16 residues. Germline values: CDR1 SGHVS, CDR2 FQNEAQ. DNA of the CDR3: TGTGCCAGCAGCGCCGGCGTCAGTCTCTCTGGAAACACCATATATTTT. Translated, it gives CASSAGVSLSGNTIYF.

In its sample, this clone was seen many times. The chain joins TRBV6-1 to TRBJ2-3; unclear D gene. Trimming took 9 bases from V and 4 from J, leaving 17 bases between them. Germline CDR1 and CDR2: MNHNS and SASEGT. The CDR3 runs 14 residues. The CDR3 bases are TGTGCCAGGCTTTGGGGTCCCATCTCAGATACGCAGTATTTT. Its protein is CARLWGPISDTQYF.

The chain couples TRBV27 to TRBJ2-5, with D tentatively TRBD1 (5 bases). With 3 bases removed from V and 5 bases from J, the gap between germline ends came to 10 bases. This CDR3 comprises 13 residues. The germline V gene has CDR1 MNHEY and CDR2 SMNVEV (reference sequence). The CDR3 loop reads CASSFGAGETQYF. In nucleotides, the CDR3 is TGTGCCAGCAGTTTTGGGGCAGGGGAGACCCAGTACTTC.

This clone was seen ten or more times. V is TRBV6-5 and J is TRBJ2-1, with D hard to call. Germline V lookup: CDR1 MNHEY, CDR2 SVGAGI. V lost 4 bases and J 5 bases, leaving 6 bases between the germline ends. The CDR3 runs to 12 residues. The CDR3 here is CASSSLNNEQFF. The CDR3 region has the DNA TGTGCCAGCAGTTCACTAAACAATGAGCAGTTCTTC.

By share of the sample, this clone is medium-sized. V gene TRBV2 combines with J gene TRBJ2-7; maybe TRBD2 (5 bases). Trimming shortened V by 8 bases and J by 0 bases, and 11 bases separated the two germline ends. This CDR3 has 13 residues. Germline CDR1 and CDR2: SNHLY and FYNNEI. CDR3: CASQSGSSYEQYF. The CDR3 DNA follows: TGTGCCAGCCAATCGGGGAGCTCCTACGAGCAGTACTTC.

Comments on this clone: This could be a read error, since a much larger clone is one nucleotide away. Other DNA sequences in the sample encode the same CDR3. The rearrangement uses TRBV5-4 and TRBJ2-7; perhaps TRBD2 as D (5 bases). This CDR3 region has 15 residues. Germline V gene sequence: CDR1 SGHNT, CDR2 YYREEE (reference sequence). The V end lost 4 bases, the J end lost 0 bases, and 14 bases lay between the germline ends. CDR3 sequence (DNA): TGTGCCAGCAGCCCCCGGGATGGCAGCTCCTACGAGCAGTACTTC. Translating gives CASSPRDGSSYEQYF. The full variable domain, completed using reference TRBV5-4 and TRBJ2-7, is ETGVTQSPTHLIKTRGQQVTLRCSSQSGHNTVSWYQQALGQGPQFIFQYYREEENGRGNFPPRFSGLQFPNYSSELNVNALELDDSALYLCASSPRDGSSYEQYFGPGTRLTVT.

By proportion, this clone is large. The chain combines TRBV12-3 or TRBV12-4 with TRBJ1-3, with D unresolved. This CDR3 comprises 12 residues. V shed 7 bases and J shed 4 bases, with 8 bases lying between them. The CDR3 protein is CASIRTGNTIYF. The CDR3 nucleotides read TGTGCCAGCATTAGGACGGGAAACACCATATATTTT.

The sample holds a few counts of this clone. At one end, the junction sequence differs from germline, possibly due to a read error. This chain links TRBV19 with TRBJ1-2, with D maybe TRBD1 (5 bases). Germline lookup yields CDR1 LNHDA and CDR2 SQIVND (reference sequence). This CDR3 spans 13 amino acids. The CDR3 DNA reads TGTGCCGGTAGAAATGACAGTGCTCGTGGCTACACCTTC. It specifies CAGRNDSARGYTF.

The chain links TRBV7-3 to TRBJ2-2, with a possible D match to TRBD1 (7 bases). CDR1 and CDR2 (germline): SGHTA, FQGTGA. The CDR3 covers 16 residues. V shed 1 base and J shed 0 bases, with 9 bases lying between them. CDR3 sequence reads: CASSLSGTANTGELFF. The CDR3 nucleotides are TGTGCCAGCAGCTTAAGCGGGACAGCGAACACCGGGGAGCTGTTTTTT.

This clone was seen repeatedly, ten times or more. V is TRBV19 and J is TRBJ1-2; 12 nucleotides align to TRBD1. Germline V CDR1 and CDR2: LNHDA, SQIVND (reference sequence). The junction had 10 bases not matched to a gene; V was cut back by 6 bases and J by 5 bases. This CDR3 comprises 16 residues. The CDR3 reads CASRDPGQGAGYGYTF. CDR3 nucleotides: TGTGCCAGTAGGGACCCGGGACAGGGGGCTGGTTATGGCTACACCTTC.

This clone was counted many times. CDR3 DNA sequence: TGCGCCAGCAGCGGGGGGACAGGGGGGTACCAAGAGACCCAGTACTTC. It codes for CASSGGTGGYQETQYF. This chain links TRBV5-1 with TRBJ2-5; 11 nucleotides align to TRBD1. The CDR3 sequence is 16 residues long. J gave up 0 bases and V 4 bases, and 5 bases lay outside the gene matches. Germline V CDR1 and CDR2: SGHRS, YFSETQ.

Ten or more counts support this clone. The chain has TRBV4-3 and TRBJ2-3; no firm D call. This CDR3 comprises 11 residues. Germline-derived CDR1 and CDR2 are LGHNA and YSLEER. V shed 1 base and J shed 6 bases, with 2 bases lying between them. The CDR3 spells CASSQADTQYF. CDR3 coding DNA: TGCGCCAGCAGCCAAGCGGATACGCAGTATTTT.

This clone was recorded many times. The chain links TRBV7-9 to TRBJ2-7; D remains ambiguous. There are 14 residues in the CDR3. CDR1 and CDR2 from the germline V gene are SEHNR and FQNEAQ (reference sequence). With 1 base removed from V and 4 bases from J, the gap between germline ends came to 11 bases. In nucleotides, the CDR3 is TGTGCCAGCAGCTTAGACGCAGGATCGTACGAGCAGTACTTC. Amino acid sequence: CASSLDAGSYEQYF. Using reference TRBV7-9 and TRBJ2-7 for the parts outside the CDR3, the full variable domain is DTGVSQNPRHKITKRGQNVTFRCDPISEHNRLYWYRQTLGQGPEFLTYFQNEAQLEKSRLLSDRFSAERPKGSFSTLEIQRTEQGDSAMYLCASSLDAGSYEQYFGPGTRLTVT.

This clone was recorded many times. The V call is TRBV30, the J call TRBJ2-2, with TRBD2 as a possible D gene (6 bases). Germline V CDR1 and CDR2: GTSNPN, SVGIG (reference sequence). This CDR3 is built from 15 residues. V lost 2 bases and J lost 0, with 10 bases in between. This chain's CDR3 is CAWSLAGTNTGELFF. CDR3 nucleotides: TGTGCCTGGAGTCTGGCGGGGACGAACACCGGGGAGCTGTTTTTT.

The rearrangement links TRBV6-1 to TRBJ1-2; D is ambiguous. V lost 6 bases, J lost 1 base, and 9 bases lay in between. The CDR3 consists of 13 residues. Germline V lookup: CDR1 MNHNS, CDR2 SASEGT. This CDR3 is CASSVSFNYGYTF. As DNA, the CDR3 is TGTGCCAGCAGCGTGTCTTTTAACTATGGCTACACCTTC.

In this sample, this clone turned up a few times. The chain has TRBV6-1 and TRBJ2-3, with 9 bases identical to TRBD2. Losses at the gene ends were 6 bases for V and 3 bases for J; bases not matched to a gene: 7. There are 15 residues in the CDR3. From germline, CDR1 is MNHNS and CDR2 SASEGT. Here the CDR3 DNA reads TGTGCCAGCAGGAAGGGACTAGCTGGGACAGATACGCAGTATTTT. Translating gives CASRKGLAGTDTQYF.

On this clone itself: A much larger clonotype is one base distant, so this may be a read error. CDR3 region: CATGCPSSSTDTQYF. DNA for the CDR3: TGTGCCACAGGGTGCCCCTCCTCTAGCACAGATACGCAGTATTTT. The chain is built from TRBV10-3 and TRBJ2-3; D may be TRBD1 (5 bases). Germline CDR1 and CDR2: ENHRY and SYGVKD. The V end was cut by 10 bases, the J end by 0 bases, with 17 bases between. CDR3 length equals 15 residues.